This paragraph covers one TCR beta chain sequence. Clones were sequenced by immunoSEQ multiplex PCR, and TCRdb holds only the in-frame ones, with some missing. The sample holds more than 90,000 clones; just over 95% are singletons and the top ten take 0.2% to 0.25%. The sample comes from a study of technical replicates of blood from a handful of donors. V shed 5 bases and J 4 bases; nucleotides not matched to a gene: 13. CDR3 length: 16 amino acids. Germline assignment: CDR1 SNHLY and CDR2 FYNNEI. V usage is TRBV2 and J usage is TRBJ2-5; TRBD2 aligns across 7 bases. The material sequenced was T cells isolated from PBMCs. The clonotype originates from a human donor in good health. CDR3 amino acids: CASSLSREASGETQYF. The CDR3 nucleotides are TGTGCCAGCAGTCTTAGCAGGGAAGCTAGCGGAGAGACCCAGTACTTC.